The source of this T cell receptor (beta chain) is a study of T cell responses to AZD1222 COVID-19 vaccine. A word on this clone: The antigen is undetermined.

Study-level results: Donors in the cohort were predominantly white British and more often female, and clonal diversity was possibly underestimated. Epitopes outside B.1.351 and B.1.1.7 mutated regions reportedly drew nearly half of spike TCRs.

Using immunoSEQ multiplex PCR, the repertoire was profiled, and TCRdb retains in-frame clones only, with some absent. Of 200,000 or so clones listed, roughly 88% were seen once; the top ten hold around 7.9%. Trimming removed 3 bases at V and 6 bases at J, with 12 bases between. The length of the CDR3 is 13 residues. Germline V gene sequence: CDR1 LGHNA, CDR2 YSLEER. The chain combines TRBV4-3 with TRBJ2-7; a weak D match, TRBD1 (6 bases). This clonotype was obtained from an adult in good health. Source: peripheral blood, taken on day 0 of AZD1222 vaccination. This chain's CDR3 is CASSHNRASEQYF. CDR3 coding DNA: TGCGCCAGCAGCCACAACAGGGCCTCCGAGCAGTACTTC.